This TCR beta chain originates from a study of cytomegalovirus exposure and HLA in healthy donors. V dropped 2 bases and J dropped 6 bases, with 14 bases sitting between them. Per germline, CDR1 SGHNT and CDR2 YENEEA. CDR3 size: 14 residues. 13 Jbeta primers and 60 Vbeta primers were used for the PCR. The repertoire was sequenced with immunoSEQ multiplex PCR; TCRdb's copy has only in-frame clones and lacks some. Of roughly 240,000 clones listed, around four fifths are singletons. The sequence was obtained from a boy aged 10-17 years in good health and CMV-seronegative. The sequenced sample was PBMCs. The chain joins TRBV11-3 to TRBJ2-7, with D maybe TRBD1 (6 bases). CDR3 loop: CASSLHREGGEQYF. CDR3 DNA: TGTGCCAGCAGCTTACACAGGGAAGGTGGCGAGCAGTACTTC.